The 4 T cell receptor beta chains presented below share a single source sample, sequenced in a study of blood T cells in healthy people across ages. Next came a second PCR, run for about 6 to 12 cycles, which used a sample-barcoded 5' primer along with a J-beta primer mix. TCRdb called the 5' RACE reads again in MiXCR, with one record for every CDR3 protein. This table has just under 900,000 distinct CDR3 sequences, around 26% appearing once. The sequenced sample was blood. Receptors originate from a woman older than 75 in good health.

There are a few counts of this clonotype. The chain has TRBV7-8 and TRBJ1-3; no definite D call. This CDR3 comprises 15 residues. V lost 1 base and J 0 bases, leaving 7 bases between the germline ends. Germline V gene data show CDR1 as SGHVS and CDR2 as FQNEAQ. The CDR3 DNA follows: TGTGCCAGCAGCTTAGGGGCCCACTCTGGAAACACCATATATTTT. The encoded protein is CASSLGAHSGNTIYF. The entire variable domain, with the rest obtained from reference TRBV7-8 and TRBJ1-3, is as follows: GAGVSQSPRYKVAKRGQDVALRCDPISGHVSLFWYQQALGQGPEFLTYFQNEAQLDKSGLPSDRFFAERPEGSVSTLKIQRTQQEDSAVYLCASSLGAHSGNTIYFGEGSWLTVV.

This clonotype was observed a handful of times. This sequence joins TRBV21-1 and TRBJ1-2; the D segment call TRBD1 is taken from the table without a DNA check. TRBV21-1 is a listed pseudogene. This CDR3 region has 14 residues. CDR3 amino acids: CASSKEGGSYGYTF. The CDR3 coding sequence is TGTGCCAGCAGCAAAGAAGGGGGCAGCTATGGCTACACCTTC.

This clonotype appeared a few times. This clone may be a read error of a much larger clone one base away. J is TRBJ2-5 and V is TRBV9; D gene unclear. Trimming stripped 3 bases from V and 11 bases from J, with 5 bases between. The CDR3 totals 9 residues. Germline CDR1 is SGDLS and CDR2 is YYNGEE. CDR3 nucleotides: TGTGCCAGCAGCGCGGAGCAGTACTTC. This gives the protein CASSAEQYF.

The chain recombines TRBV7-3 with TRBJ1-2; D possibly corresponds to TRBD1 (6 bases). Germline V gene data show CDR1 as SGHTA and CDR2 as FQGTGA. The CDR3 has 18 amino acids. Trimming stripped 0 bases from V and 3 bases from J, with 20 bases between. The CDR3, as DNA: TGTGCCAGCAGCTTAACCCCGGACAGTTTTCCCCCGGACTATGGCTACACCTTC. Its translation is CASSLTPDSFPPDYGYTF. Full variable domain (missing parts from reference TRBV7-3 and TRBJ1-2): GAGVSQTPSNKVTEKGKYVELRCDPISGHTALYWYRQSLGQGPEFLIYFQGTGAADDSGLPNDRFFAVRPEGSVSTLKIQRTERGDSAVYLCASSLTPDSFPPDYGYTFGSGTRLTVV.